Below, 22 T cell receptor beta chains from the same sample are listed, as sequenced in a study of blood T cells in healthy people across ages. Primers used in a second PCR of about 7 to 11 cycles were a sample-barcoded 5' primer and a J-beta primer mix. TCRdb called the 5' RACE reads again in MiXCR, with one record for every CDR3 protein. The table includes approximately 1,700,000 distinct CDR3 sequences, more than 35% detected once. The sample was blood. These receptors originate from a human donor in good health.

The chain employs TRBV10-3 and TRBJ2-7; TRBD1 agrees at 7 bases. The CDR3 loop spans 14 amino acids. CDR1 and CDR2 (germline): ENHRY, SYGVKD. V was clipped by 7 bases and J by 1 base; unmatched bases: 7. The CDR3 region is CAITWTGDSYEQYF. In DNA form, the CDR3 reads TGTGCCATCACTTGGACAGGAGATTCCTACGAGCAGTACTTC.

CDR3 sequence (DNA): TGTGCCAGCAGCCAAGGAAGGACAGGGGACTACTATGGCTACACCTTC. It codes for CASSQGRTGDYYGYTF. The rearrangement links TRBV4-2 to TRBJ1-2, with 9 bases aligning to TRBD1. V dropped 1 base and J dropped 3; count of bases not matched to a gene: 6. The CDR3 totals 16 residues. Germline assignment: CDR1 LGHNA and CDR2 YNFKEQ.

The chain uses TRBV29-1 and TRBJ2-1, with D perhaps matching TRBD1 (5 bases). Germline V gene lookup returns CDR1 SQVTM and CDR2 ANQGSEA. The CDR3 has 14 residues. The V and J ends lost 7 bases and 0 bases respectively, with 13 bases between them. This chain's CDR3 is CSGKGAISYNEQFF. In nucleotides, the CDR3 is TGCAGCGGCAAAGGGGCTATCTCCTACAATGAGCAGTTCTTC.

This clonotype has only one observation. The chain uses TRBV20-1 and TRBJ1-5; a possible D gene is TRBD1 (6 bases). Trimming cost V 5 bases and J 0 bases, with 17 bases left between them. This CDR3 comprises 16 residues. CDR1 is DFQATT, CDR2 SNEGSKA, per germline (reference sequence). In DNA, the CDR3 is TGCAGTGCTCGAACCCTGAGGGGGTATAGCAATCAGCCCCAGCATTTT. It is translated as CSARTLRGYSNQPQHF.

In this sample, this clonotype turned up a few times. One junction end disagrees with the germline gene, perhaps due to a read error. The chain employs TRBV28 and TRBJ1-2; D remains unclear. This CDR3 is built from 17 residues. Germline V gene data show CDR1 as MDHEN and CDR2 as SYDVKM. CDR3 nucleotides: TGTGCCAGCGGTTTAAGTCCCGGAGGAGGCCCCCTCTATGGCTACACCTTC. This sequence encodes CASGLSPGGGPLYGYTF.

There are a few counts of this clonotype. The CDR3 is CASSWGIGANINTEAFF. The CDR3 DNA follows: TGCGCCAGCAGCTGGGGGATCGGCGCCAATATCAACACTGAAGCTTTCTTT. The chain uses TRBV5-1 and TRBJ1-1; D is possibly TRBD1 (5 bases). This CDR3 spans 17 amino acids. Germline values: CDR1 SGHRS, CDR2 YFSETQ. Trimming took off 3 bases at V and 2 bases at J, with 20 bases between the two ends.

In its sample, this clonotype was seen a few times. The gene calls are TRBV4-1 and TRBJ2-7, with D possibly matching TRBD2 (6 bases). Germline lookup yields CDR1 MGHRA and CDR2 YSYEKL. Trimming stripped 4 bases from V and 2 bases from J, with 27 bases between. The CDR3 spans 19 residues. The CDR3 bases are TGCGCCAGCAGCCTCCAAGGGTTTGCGGTTGGCGGGGAAGCCTACGAGCAGTACTTC. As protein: CASSLQGFAVGGEAYEQYF.

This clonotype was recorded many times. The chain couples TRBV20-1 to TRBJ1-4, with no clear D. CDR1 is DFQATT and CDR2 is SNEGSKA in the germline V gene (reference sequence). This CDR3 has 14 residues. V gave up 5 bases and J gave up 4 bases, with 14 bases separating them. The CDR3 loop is CSALGPYSNEKLFF. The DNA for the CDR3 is TGCAGTGCTCTTGGGCCCTATAGTAATGAAAAACTGTTTTTT.

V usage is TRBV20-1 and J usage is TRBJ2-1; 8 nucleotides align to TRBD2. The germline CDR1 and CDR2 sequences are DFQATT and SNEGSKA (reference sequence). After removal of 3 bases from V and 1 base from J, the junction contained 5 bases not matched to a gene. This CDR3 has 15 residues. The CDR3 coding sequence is TGCAGTGCTAGGCGGAGCGGGGGATCCTACAATGAGCAGTTCTTC. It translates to CSARRSGGSYNEQFF.

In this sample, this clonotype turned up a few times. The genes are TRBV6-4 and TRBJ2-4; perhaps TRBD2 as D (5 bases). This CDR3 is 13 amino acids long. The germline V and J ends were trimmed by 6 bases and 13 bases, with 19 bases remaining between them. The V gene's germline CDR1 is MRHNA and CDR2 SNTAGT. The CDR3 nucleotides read TGTGCCAGCAGCGCAACCTGGGAGAATGAGCAGTACTTC. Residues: CASSATWENEQYF.

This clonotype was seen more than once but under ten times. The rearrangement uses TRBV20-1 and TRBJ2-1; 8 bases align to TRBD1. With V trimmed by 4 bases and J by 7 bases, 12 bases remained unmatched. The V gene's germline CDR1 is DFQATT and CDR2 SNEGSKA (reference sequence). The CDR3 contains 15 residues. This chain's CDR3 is CSATRQGRLRNEQFF. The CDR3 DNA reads TGCAGTGCTACCAGACAGGGGAGATTGCGGAATGAGCAGTTCTTC.

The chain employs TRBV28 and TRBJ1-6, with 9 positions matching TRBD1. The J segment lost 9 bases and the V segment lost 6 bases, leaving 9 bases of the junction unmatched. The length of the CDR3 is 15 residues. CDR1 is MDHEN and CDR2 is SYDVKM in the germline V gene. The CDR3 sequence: CASRYGQGLSSPLHF. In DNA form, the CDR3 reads TGTGCCAGCAGATACGGACAGGGGCTGAGTTCACCCCTCCACTTT.

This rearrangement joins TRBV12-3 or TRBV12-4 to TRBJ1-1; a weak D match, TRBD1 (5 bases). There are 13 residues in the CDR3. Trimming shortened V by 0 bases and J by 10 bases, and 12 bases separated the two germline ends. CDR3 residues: CASSLAGANRAFF. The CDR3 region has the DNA TGTGCCAGCAGTTTAGCAGGGGCCAATCGAGCTTTCTTT.

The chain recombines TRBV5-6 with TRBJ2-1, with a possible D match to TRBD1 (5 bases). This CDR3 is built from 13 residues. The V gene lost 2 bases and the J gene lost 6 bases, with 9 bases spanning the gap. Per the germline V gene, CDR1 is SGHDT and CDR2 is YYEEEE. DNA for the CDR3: TGTGCCAGCAGCTTCCAGGGTGTCAATGAGCAGTTCTTC. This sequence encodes CASSFQGVNEQFF.

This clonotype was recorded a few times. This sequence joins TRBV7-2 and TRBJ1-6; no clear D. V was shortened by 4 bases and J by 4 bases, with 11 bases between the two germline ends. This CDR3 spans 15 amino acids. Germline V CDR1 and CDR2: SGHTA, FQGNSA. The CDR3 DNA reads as TGTGCCAGCAGCTCCTACCAGGTTTATAATTCACCCCTCCACTTT. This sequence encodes CASSSYQVYNSPLHF.

This CDR3 reads CSVEGLRYQETQYF. The CDR3 DNA is TGCAGCGTTGAGGGACTGAGGTACCAAGAGACCCAGTACTTC. This chain uses TRBV29-1 with TRBJ2-5, with D tentatively TRBD2 (6 bases). Between the trimmed V and J ends, which lost 3 bases and 0 bases, there was a span of 11 bases. The CDR3 length is 14 residues. Germline CDR1 reads SQVTM; CDR2 reads ANQGSEA.

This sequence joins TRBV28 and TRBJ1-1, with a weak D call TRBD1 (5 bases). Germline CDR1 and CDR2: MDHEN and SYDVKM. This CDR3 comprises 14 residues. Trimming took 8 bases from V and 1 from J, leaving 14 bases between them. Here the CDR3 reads CASLSGGQNTEAFF. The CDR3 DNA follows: TGTGCCAGCCTCTCGGGCGGACAGAACACTGAAGCTTTCTTT.

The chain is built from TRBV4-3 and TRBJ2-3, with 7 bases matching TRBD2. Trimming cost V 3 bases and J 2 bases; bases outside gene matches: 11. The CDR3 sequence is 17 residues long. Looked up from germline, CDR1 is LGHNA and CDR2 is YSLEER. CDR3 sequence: CASSQKMGGEATDTQYF. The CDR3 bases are TGCGCCAGCAGCCAGAAAATGGGGGGGGAAGCCACAGATACGCAGTATTTT.

CDR3 amino acids: CASSIEGGSFPDEQFF. As DNA, the CDR3 is TGTGCCAGCAGCATTGAGGGAGGTTCGTTTCCGGATGAGCAGTTCTTC. V usage is TRBV7-9 and J usage is TRBJ2-1, with a tentative D call TRBD2 (6 bases). Trimming took off 5 bases at V and 8 bases at J, with 22 bases between the two ends. The CDR3 has 16 residues. Germline-derived CDR1 and CDR2 are SEHNR and FQNEAQ (reference sequence). The full variable domain, its missing parts supplied by reference TRBV7-9 and TRBJ2-1, is DTGVSQNPRHKITKRGQNVTFRCDPISEHNRLYWYRQTLGQGPEFLTYFQNEAQLEKSRLLSDRFSAERPKGSFSTLEIQRTEQGDSAMYLCASSIEGGSFPDEQFFGPGTRLTVL.

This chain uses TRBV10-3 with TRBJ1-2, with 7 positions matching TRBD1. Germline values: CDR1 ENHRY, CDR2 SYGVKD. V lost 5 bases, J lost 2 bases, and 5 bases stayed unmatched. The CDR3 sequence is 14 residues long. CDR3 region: CAISNRGANYGYTF. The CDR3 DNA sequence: TGTGCCATCAGTAACAGGGGCGCCAACTATGGCTACACCTTC.

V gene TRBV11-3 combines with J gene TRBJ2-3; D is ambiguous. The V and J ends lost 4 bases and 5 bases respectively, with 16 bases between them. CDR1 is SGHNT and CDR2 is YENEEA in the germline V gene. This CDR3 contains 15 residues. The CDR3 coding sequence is TGTGCCAGCAGCTCTCGGACCGAGCAGGTAGATACGCAGTATTTT. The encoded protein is CASSSRTEQVDTQYF.

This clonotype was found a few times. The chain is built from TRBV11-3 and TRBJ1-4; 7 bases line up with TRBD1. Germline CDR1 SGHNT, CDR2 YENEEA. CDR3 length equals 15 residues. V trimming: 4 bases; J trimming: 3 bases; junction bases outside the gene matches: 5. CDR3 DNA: TGTGCCAGCAGCTCCTGGACAGGATCTAATGAAAAACTGTTTTTT. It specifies CASSSWTGSNEKLFF. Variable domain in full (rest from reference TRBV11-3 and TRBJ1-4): EAGVVQSPRYKIIEKKQPVAFWCNPISGHNTLYWYLQNLGQGPELLIRYENEEAVDDSQLPKDRFSAERLKGVDSTLKIQPAELGDSAVYLCASSSWTGSNEKLFFGSGTQLSVL.